These T cell receptor beta chains were read from a single sample in a study of regulatory T cells in long-lasting Graves disease. MiXCR, applied by TCRdb to the multiplex PCR reads, yields one record per CDR3 protein. Of 360,000 or so distinct CDR3 sequences listed, under 20% were seen once; the top ten hold around 20%. Separately, the same data were catalogued under a study of T cells in Graves' hyperthyroidism and ophthalmopathy.

The sample in question was peripheral blood mononuclear cells (PBMCs), obtained at new diagnosis, from a patient treated with antithyroid drugs. These receptors were taken from a woman between 18 and 29 years old with Graves disease. Each CDR3 is given with its conserved first and last residue. The D gene is left open where the match is weak. Size is omitted from some rows. Given values are once, few, many or a class for expanded clones.

clone_size j_call d_call v_call cdr3_aa cdr3_nt
- TRBJ2-7 - TRBV19 CASRATEISYEQYF TGTGCCAGTAGGGCGACAGAAATTTCCTACGAGCAGTACTTC
many TRBJ2-5 - TRBV18 CASSGEIETQYF TGTGCCAGCTCGGGGGAGATTGAGACCCAGTACTTC
many TRBJ2-1 TRBD1 TRBV27 CASIPLGRDRANNEQFF TGTGCCAGCATCCCCCTTGGCCGGGACAGAGCTAACAATGAGCAGTTCTTC
- TRBJ1-5 TRBD1 TRBV20-1 CSPRGGEGQPQHF TGCAGTCCCAGAGGGGGCGAGGGTCAGCCCCAGCATTTT
many TRBJ1-5 - TRBV6-1 CASSRTGLNQPQHF TGTGCCAGCAGCCGAACAGGTCTCAATCAGCCCCAGCATTTT
many TRBJ1-4 - TRBV5-8 CASSLPLTGHNEKLFF TGTGCCAGCAGCCTACCCCTGACAGGTCATAATGAAAAACTGTTTTTT
few TRBJ1-2 - TRBV6-5 CASSYSTGTTNYGYTF TGTGCCAGCAGTTACTCGACAGGAACTACTAACTATGGCTACACCTTC
many TRBJ2-5 - TRBV4-2 CASSQGTTGLQETQYF TGTGCCAGCAGCCAAGGGACGACAGGCCTTCAAGAGACCCAGTACTTC
many TRBJ2-1 TRBD2 TRBV11-1 CASSSRLAGGFEQFF TGTGCCAGCAGCTCCCGACTAGCGGGAGGTTTCGAGCAGTTCTTC
- TRBJ2-7 TRBD2 TRBV20-1 CSARAGQHPSGYEQYF TGCAGTGCCAGAGCGGGGCAGCATCCCTCGGGCTACGAGCAGTACTTC
- TRBJ2-7 TRBD1 TRBV5-6 CASSDTGTGFYEQYF TGTGCCAGCAGTGACACCGGGACAGGGTTCTACGAGCAGTACTTC
few TRBJ2-5 - TRBV7-7 CASSLDVSQETQYF TGTGCTAGCAGCTTAGATGTCAGTCAAGAGACCCAGTACTTC
few TRBJ1-2 - TRBV27 CASSKSGGYGYTF TGTGCCAGCAGCAAGTCGGGGGGCTACGGCTACACCTTC
- TRBJ2-1 - TRBV28 CASSLPGTGEFF TGTGCCAGCAGTCTCCCCGGGACGGGGGAGTTCTTC
few TRBJ2-2 - TRBV30 CAWAGLANTGELFF TGTGCCTGGGCGGGACTCGCGAACACCGGGGAGCTGTTTTTT
many TRBJ2-1 TRBD2 TRBV6-1 CASSETPGGRGYNEQFF TGTGCCAGCAGTGAAACCCCGGGCGGGAGGGGGTACAATGAGCAGTTCTTC
few TRBJ1-1 - TRBV7-9 CASSRTAINTEAFF TGTGCCAGCAGTCGGACAGCGATAAACACTGAAGCTTTCTTT
many TRBJ1-5 - TRBV5-1 CASRVDSGQPQHF TGCGCCAGCAGAGTTGATTCGGGTCAGCCCCAGCATTTT
few TRBJ2-1 TRBD1 TRBV24-1 CATSDYAPGQGYNEQFF TGTGCCACCAGTGATTACGCCCCGGGACAGGGGTACAATGAGCAGTTCTTC
many TRBJ2-5 TRBD1 TRBV20-1 CSAAWTGGAKTQYF TGCAGTGCTGCTTGGACAGGGGGCGCGAAGACCCAGTACTTC
few TRBJ1-5 TRBD1 TRBV5-1 CASSLGAGGANQPQHF TGCGCCAGCAGCTTGGGCGCAGGGGGGGCCAATCAGCCCCAGCATTTT
many TRBJ2-3 TRBD2 TRBV20-1 CSAQNPYSGTTDTQYF TGCAGTGCCCAGAACCCCTATAGCGGGACCACAGATACGCAGTATTTT
few TRBJ1-5 - TRBV20-1 CSATLGVSNQPQHF TGCAGTGCCACCTTGGGCGTATCAAATCAGCCCCAGCATTTT
many TRBJ1-1 - TRBV3-1 CASSQKWGTEAFF TGTGCCAGCAGCCAGAAGTGGGGAACTGAAGCTTTCTTT
many TRBJ2-5 TRBD1 TRBV24-1 CATSDLDRGGETQYF TGTGCCACCAGTGACCTGGACAGGGGAGGAGAGACCCAGTACTTC
few TRBJ2-1 TRBD1 TRBV20-1 CSARPLQGSYNEQFF TGCAGTGCTAGACCCCTACAGGGGTCCTACAATGAGCAGTTCTTC
many TRBJ2-1 TRBD2 TRBV20-1 CSAEMGLRTSGLNEQFF TGCAGTGCCGAGATGGGATTAAGGACTAGCGGACTAAATGAGCAGTTCTTC
many TRBJ1-2 - TRBV7-9 CASSLTGREFHGYTF TGTGCCAGCAGCTTAACCGGGAGGGAGTTTCATGGCTACACCTTC
many TRBJ2-7 - TRBV3-1 CASSQWPGSYEQYF TGTGCCAGCAGCCAGTGGCCGGGGTCCTACGAGCAGTACTTC
many TRBJ2-3 TRBD2 TRBV2 CASKGLAGTDTQYF TGTGCCAGCAAAGGACTAGCGGGTACAGATACGCAGTATTTT
few TRBJ2-3 - TRBV28 CASTSSGTISPTDTQYF TGTGCCAGCACCTCTTCAGGGACAATTAGCCCCACAGATACGCAGTATTTT
many TRBJ1-2 - TRBV30 CAWSVSFGYTF TGTGCCTGGAGTGTAAGTTTTGGCTACACCTTC
few TRBJ1-6 TRBD1 TRBV11-2 CASRILSGTVGSPLHF TGTGCCAGCAGGATTCTTTCCGGGACAGTAGGTTCACCCCTCCACTTT
- TRBJ1-5 - TRBV27 CASSLRFSSNQPQHF TGTGCCAGCAGTTTAAGGTTCTCTAGCAATCAGCCCCAGCATTTT
many TRBJ2-5 - TRBV5-1 CASSLGVADRRETQYF TGCGCCAGCAGCTTGGGGGTAGCGGATAGGAGAGAGACCCAGTACTTC
many TRBJ1-1 - TRBV3-1 CASSQDLGIEAFF TGTGCCAGCAGCCAAGATTTGGGGATTGAAGCTTTCTTT
many TRBJ2-3 - TRBV12-3/TRBV12-4 CASSFSLTDASTDTQYF TGTGCCAGCAGTTTTTCCTTGACGGACGCTAGCACAGATACGCAGTATTTT
many TRBJ2-1 - TRBV19 CASSRTAYNEQFF TGTGCCAGCTCGCGGACAGCCTACAATGAGCAGTTCTTC
many TRBJ2-1 - TRBV18 CASSPRANEQFF TGTGCCAGCTCACCCCGAGCCAATGAGCAGTTCTTC
many TRBJ2-4 - TRBV7-6 CASSSSLGLAKNIQYF -
few TRBJ2-5 - TRBV3-1 CASSLLGALVRETQYF TGTGCCAGCAGCCTCTTGGGGGCCCTTGTCCGAGAGACCCAGTACTTC
many TRBJ1-1 TRBD1 TRBV5-6 CASSWLQGDTEAFF TGTGCCAGCAGCTGGTTACAGGGGGACACTGAAGCTTTCTTT
many TRBJ1-5 - TRBV2 CASSEVGQNNQPQHF TGTGCCAGCAGTGAAGTGGGTCAGAACAATCAGCCCCAGCATTTT
many TRBJ2-7 - TRBV7-6 CASSLTGTNEQYF TGTGCCAGCAGCTTGACCGGGACAAACGAGCAGTACTTC
many TRBJ2-2 - TRBV18 CASSPPSSPGELFF TGTGCCAGCTCACCACCGTCTTCCCCCGGGGAGCTGTTTTTT
many TRBJ2-5 - TRBV2 CASRPVGPTQYF TGTGCCAGCAGGCCCGTGGGTCCGACCCAGTACTTC
- TRBJ2-3 TRBD2 TRBV5-4 CASSLEVSSGGGRFRTQYF TGTGCCAGCAGCTTGGAGGTGTCTAGCGGGGGCGGTCGGTTCCGTACGCAGTATTTT
many TRBJ1-1 - TRBV30 CAWSVGNTGEAFF TGTGCCTGGAGTGTAGGTAATACCGGGGAAGCTTTCTTT
many TRBJ1-5 - TRBV6-1 CASRGFDQPQHF TGTGCCAGCAGGGGGTTCGATCAGCCCCAGCATTTT
many TRBJ2-2 - TRBV12-3/TRBV12-4 CASRRRDTSNTGELFF TGTGCCAGCAGACGAAGGGACACATCGAACACCGGGGAGCTGTTTTTT
many TRBJ1-5 TRBD1 TRBV30 CAWSRDSSNQPQHF TGTGCCTGGAGCCGGGACAGTAGCAATCAGCCCCAGCATTTT
- TRBJ2-7 TRBD2 TRBV27 CASGASGGLGPRSEQYF TGTGCCAGCGGGGCTAGCGGGGGTCTGGGCCCCCGTTCCGAGCAGTACTTC
many TRBJ2-2 - TRBV18 CASSLQGHANTGELFF TGTGCCAGCTCACTGCAGGGCCACGCGAACACCGGGGAGCTGTTTTTT
many TRBJ2-1 - TRBV18 CASSPPESNEQFF TGTGCCAGCTCACCACCAGAGAGCAATGAGCAGTTCTTC
many TRBJ2-1 TRBD2 TRBV20-1 CSAPRLAGGHEQFF TGCAGTGCTCCCCGACTAGCGGGAGGGCATGAGCAGTTCTTC
few TRBJ2-1 - TRBV4-1 CASSQEDPAKLYNEQFF TGCGCCAGCAGCCAAGAGGACCCAGCAAAACTTTACAATGAGCAGTTCTTC
few TRBJ1-2 - TRBV6-1 CANKGLYGYTF TGTGCCAACAAGGGGTTATATGGCTACACCTTC
- TRBJ2-4 - TRBV10-1 CASSESARGDIQYF TGCGCCAGCAGTGAGTCGGCCAGGGGGGATATTCAGTACTTC
few TRBJ2-2 - TRBV7-9 CASSRRGIFNTGELFF TGTGCCAGCAGCCGGAGGGGGATTTTTAACACCGGGGAGCTGTTTTTT
- TRBJ1-3 - TRBV12-3/TRBV12-4 CASSLSAAEAIYF TGTGCCAGCAGTTTATCGGCGGCCGAGGCCATATATTTT